One sample yielded the 8 T cell receptor beta chains listed below, sequenced in a study of cytomegalovirus exposure and HLA in healthy donors. The PCR made use of 60 Vbeta and 13 Jbeta primers. The protocol was immunoSEQ multiplex PCR, while the TCRdb copy is restricted to in-frame clones and leaves out a portion. The repertoire consists of some 240,000 clones, with about 78% occurring once and the leading ten covering about 3.8%. Material: PBMCs. These receptor sequences come from a male donor in good health and CMV-seronegative.

This chain connects TRBV7-3 to TRBJ2-2; 12 positions agree with TRBD2. Looked up from germline, CDR1 is SGHTA and CDR2 is FQGTGA. This CDR3 is 16 amino acids long. Trimming removed 5 bases from V and 2 bases from J; junction bases left unmatched: 3. As DNA, the CDR3 is TGTGCCAGCAGCCCTGGACTAGCGGGAAACACCGGGGAGCTGTTTTTT. Translating it yields CASSPGLAGNTGELFF.

This clone was recorded only once. The rearrangement uses TRBV5-6 and TRBJ2-1, with TRBD2 identical over 7 bases. Trimming removed 2 bases from V and 5 bases from J; junction bases left unmatched: 7. Germline V CDR1 and CDR2: SGHDT, YYEEEE. The CDR3 sequence is 15 residues long. The DNA of the CDR3 is TGTGCCAGCAGCTTAGCAGGGAGGGAGGACAATGAGCAGTTCTTC. Protein product: CASSLAGREDNEQFF.

The rearrangement joins TRBV5-8 to TRBJ2-1; 8 bases agree with TRBD1. CDR1 is SGHTS, CDR2 YDEGEE, per germline. J lost 8 bases, V lost 4 bases, and 11 bases had no gene match. The CDR3 contains 15 residues. The CDR3 region is CASSDRDRSKDEQFF. In nucleotides, the CDR3 is TGTGCCAGCAGCGATAGGGACAGGTCAAAGGATGAGCAGTTCTTC.

The chain has TRBV5-6 and TRBJ2-7; maybe TRBD1 (6 bases). Germline CDR1 reads SGHDT; CDR2 reads YYEEEE. With 1 base removed from V and 3 bases from J, the gap between germline ends came to 14 bases. CDR3 length: 15 amino acids. The CDR3 region has the DNA TGTGCCAGCAGCTTGACAGGGAATCTTGACTACGAGCAGTACTTC. Its protein product is CASSLTGNLDYEQYF.

This sequence joins TRBV19 and TRBJ2-5; the match to TRBD1 covers 7 bases. V lost 3 bases and J lost 4; bases outside the gene matches: 5. This CDR3 spans 14 amino acids. From germline, CDR1 is LNHDA and CDR2 SQIVND (reference sequence). Here the CDR3 DNA reads TGTGCCAGTAGTATTTCGACAGGGTCAGAGACCCAGTACTTC. Its protein is CASSISTGSETQYF.

Points on this clone: This sample also contains other DNA sequences that code for the same CDR3. V gene TRBV19 combines with J gene TRBJ2-3, with D tentatively TRBD2 (5 bases). CDR3 size: 15 residues. CDR1 and CDR2 from the germline V gene are LNHDA and SQIVND (reference sequence). The V gene lost 5 bases and the J gene lost 2 bases, with 14 bases spanning the gap. CDR3 DNA: TGTGCCAGTAGTCCGCGGACGGGATCCACAGATACGCAGTATTTT. As protein: CASSPRTGSTDTQYF.

This chain joins TRBV6-5 and TRBJ1-2, with D unclear. This CDR3 is built from 14 residues. The V end was cut by 4 bases, the J end by 8 bases, with 17 bases between. Germline CDR1 is MNHEY and CDR2 is SVGAGI. The CDR3 sequence is CASSLVAGVGGYTF. Here the CDR3 DNA reads TGTGCCAGCAGTTTGGTAGCGGGAGTTGGGGGCTACACCTTC.

As concerns this clone: The sample carries other DNA sequences with the same CDR3. V and J are TRBV28 and TRBJ1-5; 8 bases map to TRBD1. Trimming cost V 5 bases and J 4 bases; bases outside gene matches: 7. In germline, CDR1 is MDHEN, CDR2 SYDVKM. CDR3 size: 15 residues. CDR3 coding DNA: TGTGCCAGCAGTCTCCAGGGGGCGCGGAATCAGCCCCAGCATTTT. It is translated as CASSLQGARNQPQHF. The full variable domain, its missing parts supplied by reference TRBV28 and TRBJ1-5, is DVKVTQSSRYLVKRTGEKVFLECVQDMDHENMFWYRQDPGLGLRLIYFSYDVKMKEKGDIPEGYSVSREKKERFSLILESASTNQTSMYLCASSLQGARNQPQHFGDGTRLSIL.